Presented here are 26 T cell receptor beta chains from one specimen sequenced in a study of OX40 agonist ivuxolimab in advanced cancers. Assay: immunoSEQ multiplex PCR; the TCRdb copy retains only in-frame clones and omits some. The repertoire holds approximately 49,000 clones, with approximately 84% as singletons. Sequencing used CD4+ or CD8+ T cells sorted from blood, obtained in a trial of the OX40 agonist ivuxolimab. Receptor source: an adult with an advanced solid tumor such as melanoma, head and neck, liver or kidney cancer.

The table lists this clone with a few counts. The chain has TRBV6-8 and TRBJ2-7; D is possibly TRBD2 (6 bases). Per germline, CDR1 MNHGY and CDR2 SAAAGT. Trimming removed 8 bases from V and 5 bases from J, with 13 bases in between. This CDR3 comprises 12 residues. The chain's CDR3 is CASSRGDHEQYF. The CDR3 DNA reads as TGTGCCAGCTCCCGCGGGGACCACGAGCAGTACTTC.

This chain links TRBV4-1 with TRBJ1-6, with D maybe TRBD1 (6 bases). V was trimmed by 1 base and J by 7 bases, leaving 23 bases between them. The CDR3 length is 19 residues. Germline CDR1 and CDR2: MGHRA and YSYEKL. CDR3 region: CASSQVQGIRSRSNSPLHF. CDR3 coding DNA: TGCGCCAGCAGCCAAGTACAGGGAATCAGGTCTCGATCAAATTCACCCCTCCACTTT.

This rearrangement joins TRBV14 to TRBJ2-7, with a possible D match to TRBD1 (5 bases). Germline V CDR1 and CDR2: SGHDN, FVKESK. Trimming removed 6 bases at V and 6 bases at J, with 24 bases between. This CDR3 region has 16 residues. CDR3 protein: CASSSRLSRTGAEQYF. The CDR3 nucleotides are TGTGCCAGCAGTTCCCGACTCAGTCGCACTGGGGCCGAGCAGTACTTC.

This chain joins TRBV18 and TRBJ2-1; D gene unclear. V lost 3 bases to trimming and J lost 5 bases, with 11 bases between them. Germline V gene lookup returns CDR1 KGHSH and CDR2 LQKENI. CDR3 length equals 14 residues. In DNA, the CDR3 is TGTGCCAGCTCACCGGTCCGTGACGACAATGAGCAGTTCTTC. Its protein product is CASSPVRDDNEQFF.

The chain couples TRBV7-9 to TRBJ2-3, with 9 bases lining up with TRBD2. The J segment lost 3 bases and the V segment lost 5 bases, leaving 9 bases of the junction unmatched. This CDR3 contains 16 residues. Germline loops: CDR1 SEHNR, CDR2 FQNEAQ (reference sequence). In DNA, the CDR3 is TGTGCCAGCAGCACCCGGGGTAGCGGGAGAACAGATACGCAGTATTTT. Translated: CASSTRGSGRTDTQYF.

In its sample, this clone was seen once. The rearrangement joins TRBV27 to TRBJ2-1; no clear D gene. V was pared by 3 bases and J by 8 bases, with 5 bases between. Germline V gene lookup returns CDR1 MNHEY and CDR2 SMNVEV (reference sequence). This CDR3 has 11 residues. CDR3 sequence: CASSFEDEQFF. The CDR3, as DNA: TGTGCCAGCAGTTTTGAAGATGAGCAGTTCTTC.

The chain links TRBV2 to TRBJ1-1; unclear D gene. The CDR3 consists of 12 residues. Trimming removed 3 bases at V and 4 bases at J, with 6 bases between. Germline values: CDR1 SNHLY, CDR2 FYNNEI. CDR3 coding DNA: TGTGCCAGCAGTGACTCGGCCACTGAAGCTTTCTTT. Protein: CASSDSATEAFF. The complete variable domain, with remaining parts taken from reference TRBV2 and TRBJ1-1, reads EPEVTQTPSHQVTQMGQEVILRCVPISNHLYFYWYRQILGQKVEFLVSFYNNEISEKSEIFDDQFSVERPDGSNFTLKIRSTKLEDSAMYFCASSDSATEAFFGQGTRLTVV.

The chain joins TRBV7-8 to TRBJ2-5, with D perhaps TRBD1 (5 bases). The DNA end favors TRBJ2-7, so the J call may be wrong. The CDR3 runs to 14 residues. Germline lookup yields CDR1 SGHVS and CDR2 FQNEAQ. The CDR3 spells CASSLDLGADEQYF. CDR3 in DNA: TGTGCCAGCAGCTTAGATTTAGGGGCCGACGAGCAGTACTTC.

The V call is TRBV7-8, the J call TRBJ1-2; tentative D call: TRBD1 (6 bases). The V and J ends lost 5 bases and 8 bases respectively, with 15 bases between them. Germline CDR1 SGHVS, CDR2 FQNEAQ. The CDR3 is 13 amino acids. Written as DNA, the CDR3 is TGTGCCAGCAGCCAACAGGGACTCGAAGGCTACACCTTC. It is translated as CASSQQGLEGYTF.

This chain connects TRBV7-3 to TRBJ2-3; D possibly matches TRBD1 or TRBD2 (5 bases each). CDR1 and CDR2 (germline): SGHTA, FQGTGA. The CDR3 is made up of 16 amino acids. V dropped 6 bases and J dropped 0 bases, with 16 bases sitting between them. The CDR3 sequence: CASSPISGPSTDTQYF. The CDR3 coding sequence is TGTGCCAGCAGTCCCATTTCGGGGCCCAGCACAGATACGCAGTATTTT.

This chain links TRBV5-1 with TRBJ2-1; TRBD1 agrees at 8 bases. The CDR3 spans 15 residues. Germline CDR1 is SGHRS and CDR2 is YFSETQ. Germline trimming cut 0 bases from V and 4 bases from J; bases unmatched to any gene: 3. CDR3: CASSLAGGAYNEQFF. Here the CDR3 DNA reads TGCGCCAGCAGCTTGGCAGGGGGCGCTTACAATGAGCAGTTCTTC.

This chain links TRBV5-5 with TRBJ1-6, with D possibly TRBD1 on 6 matching bases. The germline gives CDR1 SGHKS, CDR2 YYEKEE (reference sequence). Trimming removed 4 bases at V and 8 bases at J, with 16 bases between. This CDR3 has 15 amino acids. This CDR3 is CASSPPEQGYSPLHF. CDR3 DNA sequence: TGTGCCAGCAGCCCCCCTGAACAGGGATATTCACCCCTCCACTTT.

V gene TRBV10-3 combines with J gene TRBJ2-3, with D perhaps being TRBD1 or TRBD2 (5 bases each). V was pared by 3 bases and J by 4 bases, with 8 bases between. This CDR3 has 13 residues. Germline V CDR1 and CDR2: ENHRY, SYGVKD. The CDR3 DNA follows: TGTGCCATCAGTGAACAGGAGGCAGATACGCAGTATTTT. This gives the protein CAISEQEADTQYF.

This chain links TRBV6-1 with TRBJ2-7, with a possible D match to TRBD1 (6 bases). CDR3 length equals 13 residues. V shed 8 bases and J shed 3 bases, with 14 bases lying between them. The germline V gene encodes CDR1 MNHNS and CDR2 SASEGT. The CDR3 region is CASRRGRGYEQYF. The CDR3 DNA reads as TGTGCCAGCCGAAGGGGCAGGGGCTACGAGCAGTACTTC.

This clone was seen only once. This chain uses TRBV9 with TRBJ2-3; no clear D. Deletions cut 2 bases from V and 2 bases from J, with 6 bases between. CDR3 length: 13 residues. From germline, CDR1 is SGDLS and CDR2 YYNGEE. This CDR3 is CASSVGTTDTQYF. The CDR3 DNA reads TGTGCCAGCAGCGTGGGAACCACAGATACGCAGTATTTT. The full variable domain, rest sourced from reference TRBV9 and TRBJ2-3, is DSGVTQTPKHLITATGQRVTLRCSPRSGDLSVYWYQQSLDQGLQFLIQYYNGEERAKGNILERFSAQQFPDLHSELNLSSLELGDSALYFCASSVGTTDTQYFGPGTRLTVL.

The chain joins TRBV7-9 to TRBJ2-1; the match to TRBD2 covers 11 bases. The CDR3 is 18 amino acids. Germline CDR1 is SEHNR and CDR2 is FQNEAQ (reference sequence). Trimming removed 5 bases from V and 4 bases from J; junction bases left unmatched: 13. CDR3 in DNA: TGTGCCAGCAGCCCCGGGGTAGCGGGAGGGGGGACTTACAATGAGCAGTTCTTC. Protein: CASSPGVAGGGTYNEQFF.

The chain uses TRBV30 and TRBJ1-2; D uncertain. The CDR3 runs to 12 residues. Germline CDR1 GTSNPN, CDR2 SVGIG (reference sequence). Trimming cost V 0 bases and J 7 bases, with 9 bases left between them. The CDR3 DNA is TGTGCCTGGAGTGTTAGCTATACTGGCTACACCTTC. It specifies CAWSVSYTGYTF.

The chain has TRBV11-2 and TRBJ1-1; 8 bases fit TRBD1. Looked up from germline, CDR1 is SGHAT and CDR2 is FQNNGV. With 3 bases clipped from V and 1 base from J, the junction kept 4 bases outside the gene matches. CDR3 length: 15 amino acids. CDR3: CASSFSGTGNTEAFF. CDR3 bases: TGTGCCAGCAGCTTCTCCGGGACAGGGAACACTGAAGCTTTCTTT.

This clone has a handful of counts. V usage is TRBV21-1 and J usage is TRBJ2-1; TRBD1 is the table's D call and was not checked against the DNA. TRBV21-1 is flagged as a pseudogene. The CDR3 spans 18 residues. The CDR3 nucleotides are TGTGCCAGCAGCAAATTTCCCCGCACAGGGTTGAAAATTTATGAGCAGTTCTTC. This codes for CASSKFPRTGLKIYEQFF.

The V gene is TRBV9, the J gene TRBJ2-5, with D perhaps matching TRBD1 or TRBD2 (5 bases each). Trimming shortened V by 0 bases and J by 1 base, and 13 bases separated the two germline ends. Germline-derived CDR1 and CDR2 are SGDLS and YYNGEE. CDR3 length: 16 residues. The CDR3 DNA reads as TGTGCCAGCAGCGTAGGGGACGGCCGCTTCCAAGAGACCCAGTACTTC. Protein: CASSVGDGRFQETQYF.

With respect to this clone: One end of the junction does not line up with germline, which may come from a read error. This sequence joins TRBV7-7 and TRBJ2-1, with D possibly called TRBD1 or TRBD2 (5 bases each). This CDR3 contains 14 residues. The germline CDR1 and CDR2 sequences are SSHAT and FNYEAQ (reference sequence). The CDR3 DNA sequence: TGTGCTAGCAGCTTTGGGGGAGAGCCCAATGAGCAGTTCTTC. It is translated as CASSFGGEPNEQFF.

The chain recombines TRBV6-6 with TRBJ2-7, with a weak D call TRBD2 (6 bases). This CDR3 has 13 residues. Germline V gene sequence: CDR1 MNHNY, CDR2 SVGAGI (reference sequence). Trimming removed 7 bases at V and 2 bases at J, with 12 bases between. The CDR3 loop is CASNTGSTYEQYF. DNA for the CDR3: TGTGCCAGCAACACCGGGAGTACCTACGAGCAGTACTTC.

The sample holds a few counts of this clone. CDR3 residues: CASSLTGTGFMENEQFF. The CDR3 bases are TGTGCCAGCAGCCTCACCGGGACAGGGTTTATGGAGAATGAGCAGTTCTTC. The gene calls are TRBV2 and TRBJ2-1; 9 positions agree with TRBD1. Trimming at V came to 6 bases and at J to 7 bases, leaving 16 bases not matched to a gene. From germline, CDR1 is SNHLY and CDR2 FYNNEI. The CDR3 has 17 amino acids.

This clone came up a few times. This rearrangement joins TRBV30 to TRBJ1-1; D not certain. Germline V lookup: CDR1 GTSNPN, CDR2 SVGIG (reference sequence). This CDR3 is built from 14 residues. Trimming shortened V by 3 bases and J by 10 bases, and 21 bases separated the two germline ends. CDR3: CAWRLERAGSSAFF. The CDR3 DNA follows: TGTGCCTGGAGGTTAGAACGGGCGGGCTCATCAGCTTTCTTT.

The chain uses TRBV27 and TRBJ2-2, with D unresolved. V lost 6 bases to trimming and J lost 8 bases, with 16 bases between them. The CDR3 loop spans 14 amino acids. Germline CDR1 MNHEY, CDR2 SMNVEV (reference sequence). The CDR3 protein is CASRSWAGRGELFF. CDR3 DNA sequence: TGTGCCAGCAGATCATGGGCCGGTAGGGGGGAGCTGTTTTTT.

The rearrangement links TRBV5-1 to TRBJ2-7; 10 bases agree with TRBD1. J was trimmed by 3 bases and V by 3 bases; bases with no gene match: 3. The CDR3 has 14 amino acids. Germline lookup yields CDR1 SGHRS and CDR2 YFSETQ. This chain's CDR3 is CASSSGQGFYEQYF. The CDR3 coding sequence is TGCGCCAGCAGCTCGGGACAGGGGTTCTACGAGCAGTACTTC.